Below, 7 T cell receptor beta chains from the same sample are listed, as sequenced in a study of shared clonotypes between healthy human individuals (TCRdb year 2020). The method behind the library was the immunoSEQ multiplex PCR assay. TCRdb re-hosts the immuneACCESS table, in-frame sequences only. Its copies lack some clones; in the studies checked, an unresolved V gene accounts for under half of them, and the cause for the rest is not known. In all, the sample holds approximately 1.5 million clones, and just under 99% of those were seen once. The ten largest clones capture under 0.45% of the sample. The specimen sequenced was naive CD4+ T cells sorted from blood. The label giving this sample's cell subset or site can be read as: CD45RA+ positively selected. These TCRs come from a man aged 25 to 40 in good health.

The chain has TRBV6-5 and TRBJ2-3; no firm D call. Germline values: CDR1 MNHEY, CDR2 SVGAGI. CDR3 length equals 15 residues. V lost 6 bases to trimming and J lost 0 bases, with 13 bases between them. The DNA for the CDR3 is TGTGCCAGCAGGCGAATCCAGCGCAGCACAGATACGCAGTATTTT. It specifies CASRRIQRSTDTQYF.

A word on this clone: Distinct nucleotide sequences in the sample also encode this CDR3. The V call is TRBV25-1, the J call TRBJ2-7; no clear D. The CDR3 consists of 11 residues. Trimming pared 1 base from V and 5 bases from J, leaving 3 bases between. CDR1 is MGHDK, CDR2 SYGVNS, per germline. The CDR3 DNA reads as TGTGCCAGCAGTGAATTACACGAGCAGTACTTC. This encodes CASSELHEQYF.

The chain employs TRBV5-1 and TRBJ2-3; perhaps TRBD2 as D (6 bases). The CDR3 has 15 residues. Looked up from germline, CDR1 is SGHRS and CDR2 is YFSETQ. The V gene lost 0 bases and the J gene lost 1 base, with 9 bases spanning the gap. The CDR3 bases are TGCGCCAGCAGCTTGGTAGCGGCGGGCACAGATACGCAGTATTTT. It is translated as CASSLVAAGTDTQYF.

The chain couples TRBV7-2 to TRBJ2-2, with 8 bases that match TRBD2. CDR3 size: 15 residues. Germline lookup yields CDR1 SGHTA and CDR2 FQGNSA. The V segment lost 5 bases and the J segment 1 base; nucleotides outside the gene matches: 3. In DNA form, the CDR3 reads TGTGCCAGCAGCCAGACTAGCGAGAACACCGGGGAGCTGTTTTTT. Its protein product is CASSQTSENTGELFF.

The chain joins TRBV6-5 to TRBJ2-7; D not resolved. The CDR3 spans 15 residues. The germline CDR1 and CDR2 sequences are MNHEY and SVGAGI. V was clipped by 10 bases and J by 2 bases, with 21 bases between them. CDR3 in amino acids: CATAIFPGQAYEQYF. The DNA of the CDR3 is TGTGCCACCGCGATCTTCCCGGGCCAAGCCTACGAGCAGTACTTC.

CDR3 DNA: TGTGCCAGCAGTGAAGTGCAGGGCGCGACCCAGTACTTC. This sequence encodes CASSEVQGATQYF. The V call is TRBV6-1, the J call TRBJ2-5; TRBD1 might be the D (5 bases). Germline V gives CDR1 MNHNS, CDR2 SASEGT. CDR3 length equals 13 residues. The V and J ends lost 1 base and 7 bases respectively, with 10 bases between them.

J is TRBJ1-2 and V is TRBV7-9; 7 bases match TRBD1. The length of the CDR3 is 15 residues. From germline, CDR1 is SEHNR and CDR2 FQNEAQ (reference sequence). The trim removed 0 bases at V and 3 bases at J, leaving 4 bases unmatched. The CDR3: CASSLARGTDYGYTF. CDR3 bases: TGTGCCAGCAGCTTAGCGAGGGGGACAGACTATGGCTACACCTTC.